This record covers a single T cell receptor (beta chain). This sample is part of a study of blood T cell repertoires in COVID-19. Study at large: There were acute and convalescent COVID-19 samples, and they came from the United States, Italy and Spain. From T cells, B-cell-depleted T cells, or PBMCs came the material, which was cDNA or gDNA.

The CDR3 sequence is 16 residues long. The J segment lost 0 bases and the V segment lost 1 base, leaving 6 bases of the junction unmatched. Germline CDR1 reads MDHEN; CDR2 reads SYDVKM. Under the authors' procedure: Researchers report that nucleated cell counts were estimated from reference gene primer amplification. Repertoires were generated with immunoSEQ multiplex PCR, while TCRdb's copy carries only in-frame clones and drops some. V, J and clone size are those of that table, while D and trimming were read from the DNA. Among about 55,000 clones listed, roughly 85% were seen once. The sequence derives from a human donor in a cohort sampled during active COVID-19. V gene TRBV28 combines with J gene TRBJ2-7; 7 positions match TRBD1. Sequenced material: peripheral blood. The CDR3 sequence is CASSLSPDRYSYEQYF. Written as DNA, the CDR3 is TGTGCCAGCAGTTTATCCCCGGACAGGTACTCCTACGAGCAGTACTTC.